These 16 T cell receptor beta chains were all obtained from the same sample, sequenced in a study of human T cells and chemical hapten exposure. TCRdb recomputed calls from the RACE reads with MiXCR, one row per CDR3 protein. The sample yields over 300,000 distinct CDR3 sequences, 5.1% seen once. Regarding time point: pre-sensitization, week 0. The treatment is: therapeutic diphenylcyclopropenone sensitization with weekly scalp DPC. The starting material was whole blood, obtained in connection with sensitization to the hapten diphenylcyclopropenone (DPC). The receptors derive from a woman between 45 and 65 years old with alopecia areata. Some clones in this sample may be carry-over from other donors' samples.

This clonotype was counted a few times. The chain uses TRBV20-1 and TRBJ2-3, with D perhaps TRBD1 (6 bases). Trimming took 5 bases from V and 5 from J, leaving 14 bases between them. CDR3 size: 13 residues. Germline-derived CDR1 and CDR2 are DFQATT and SNEGSKA (reference sequence). CDR3 nucleotides: TGCAGTGCTGGGGGCGAGCCCAAAGATACGCAGTATTTT. This sequence encodes CSAGGEPKDTQYF.

This clonotype was counted at least ten times. The chain employs TRBV20-1 and TRBJ2-7; 10 bases fit TRBD2. The V segment lost 1 base and the J segment 6 bases; nucleotides outside the gene matches: 6. The CDR3 is 14 residues long. Per germline, CDR1 DFQATT and CDR2 SNEGSKA (reference sequence). In DNA, the CDR3 is TGCAGTGCTAGAGGCCCGGGACTAGCGACCGAGCAGTACTTC. Amino acid sequence: CSARGPGLATEQYF.

This clonotype has ten or more counts. This chain uses TRBV29-1 with TRBJ2-3; TRBD1 agrees at 9 bases. Germline V gene data show CDR1 as SQVTM and CDR2 as ANQGSEA. CDR3 length: 15 amino acids. V lost 3 bases to trimming and J lost 2 bases; unmatched junction nucleotides: 6. CDR3 nucleotide sequence: TGCAGCGTTGAGGGACAGGGCTTTTTCACAGATACGCAGTATTTT. It is translated as CSVEGQGFFTDTQYF.

This clonotype was detected many times. DNA of the CDR3: TGCGCCAGCAAGCCGGGTCCCTTTAGCACAGATACGCAGTATTTT. Translating gives CASKPGPFSTDTQYF. This chain links TRBV5-1 with TRBJ2-3; D is unclear. Germline CDR1 reads SGHRS; CDR2 reads YFSETQ. The CDR3 is 15 residues long. The germline V and J ends were trimmed by 6 bases and 0 bases, with 14 bases remaining between them.

This clonotype occurred many times. The chain couples TRBV7-8 to TRBJ1-2; 12 positions agree with TRBD1. V shed 0 bases, J shed 4 bases, and the junction held 9 bases outside the gene matches. Germline V gene lookup returns CDR1 SGHVS and CDR2 FQNEAQ. The length of the CDR3 is 18 residues. The CDR3 sequence: CASSLALGTGGRSYGYTF. The CDR3 DNA reads as TGTGCCAGCAGCTTAGCGTTAGGGACAGGGGGCAGGAGCTATGGCTACACCTTC. Together with reference TRBV7-8 and TRBJ1-2, the CDR3 gives the full variable domain: GAGVSQSPRYKVAKRGQDVALRCDPISGHVSLFWYQQALGQGPEFLTYFQNEAQLDKSGLPSDRFFAERPEGSVSTLKIQRTQQEDSAVYLCASSLALGTGGRSYGYTFGSGTRLTVV.

This clonotype was detected only a few times. The rearrangement uses TRBV12-5 and TRBJ2-7; D is tentatively TRBD1 or TRBD2 (5 bases each). CDR3 length: 12 amino acids. Trimming left V 5 bases short and J 4 bases short, with 9 bases between. Germline loops: CDR1 LGHNT, CDR2 FRNRAP. CDR3 bases: TGTGCTAGTGGTGGGGACCCGTACGAGCAGTACTTC. As protein: CASGGDPYEQYF.

This sequence joins TRBV5-1 and TRBJ2-7; 9 bases match TRBD2. The CDR3 loop spans 13 amino acids. CDR1 SGHRS and CDR2 YFSETQ come from the germline V gene. With 4 bases clipped from V and 5 bases from J, the junction kept 4 bases outside the gene matches. The CDR3, as DNA: TGCGCCAGCAGCCCGGGACTAGCCGACGAGCAGTACTTC. This encodes CASSPGLADEQYF. Combining the CDR3 with reference TRBV5-1 and TRBJ2-7 gives the whole variable domain KAGVTQTPRYLIKTRGQQVTLSCSPISGHRSVSWYQQTPGQGLQFLFEYFSETQRNKGNFPGRFSGRQFSNSRSEMNVSTLELGDSALYLCASSPGLADEQYFGPGTRLTVT.

V and J are TRBV12-3 or TRBV12-4 and TRBJ1-5, with 11 bases aligning to TRBD1. With V trimmed by 6 bases and J by 9 bases, 13 bases remained unmatched. CDR3 length equals 16 residues. In DNA, the CDR3 is TGTGCCAGCAGCCACGGGGACAGGGGGAGTTCGTGGCCCCAGCATTTT. Protein: CASSHGDRGSSWPQHF.

In this sample, this clonotype turned up a few times. V usage is TRBV6-5 and J usage is TRBJ2-1, with TRBD1 as a possible D gene (7 bases). Germline CDR1 and CDR2: MNHEY and SVGAGI. Trimming removed 10 bases from V and 0 bases from J, with 16 bases in between. This CDR3 has 15 residues. The CDR3: CATQGGQSSYNEQFF. CDR3 in DNA: TGTGCCACCCAGGGGGGCCAGAGCTCCTACAATGAGCAGTTCTTC.

This clonotype was seen only a few times. The chain recombines TRBV29-1 with TRBJ2-5; no firm D call. CDR3 size: 13 residues. Trimming removed 2 bases at V and 4 bases at J, with 11 bases between. Germline lookup yields CDR1 SQVTM and CDR2 ANQGSEA. CDR3 in amino acids: CSVESGGLETQYF. DNA of the CDR3: TGCAGCGTTGAAAGTGGCGGCTTAGAGACCCAGTACTTC.

This clonotype appeared a few times. The rearrangement links TRBV20-1 to TRBJ1-3; 9 nucleotides align to TRBD1. V gave up 3 bases and J gave up 1 base; unmatched junction bases: 1. Germline CDR1 and CDR2: DFQATT and SNEGSKA (reference sequence). The CDR3 extends over 14 amino acids. The CDR3 DNA reads TGCAGTGCTAGGGGACAGGGTTCTGGAAACACCATATATTTT. Its protein product is CSARGQGSGNTIYF.

The chain links TRBV13 to TRBJ2-1; possible D gene TRBD2, 6 bases. This CDR3 has 14 residues. Trimming removed 3 bases at V and 8 bases at J, with 14 bases between. The germline CDR1 and CDR2 sequences are PRHDT and FYEKMQ (reference sequence). The CDR3 loop reads CASSFGGRGDEQFF. Here the CDR3 DNA reads TGTGCCAGCAGCTTCGGGGGACGAGGGGATGAGCAGTTCTTC.

This clonotype has only a few counts. The chain employs TRBV13 and TRBJ2-3, with 8 bases aligning to TRBD2. J lost 1 base, V lost 5 bases, and 8 bases had no gene match. The CDR3 is 16 amino acids. The germline V gene has CDR1 PRHDT and CDR2 FYEKMQ (reference sequence). CDR3 region: CASSPEAGEGTDTQYF. The CDR3, as DNA: TGTGCCAGCAGCCCGGAAGCGGGAGAGGGCACAGATACGCAGTATTTT.

This clonotype was counted between two and nine times. The chain combines TRBV18 with TRBJ1-2, with 12 bases matching TRBD1. This CDR3 has 17 residues. Germline V lookup: CDR1 KGHSH, CDR2 LQKENI. V lost 5 bases to trimming and J lost 0 bases; unmatched junction nucleotides: 7. CDR3 loop: CASSTGTGGATNYGYTF. As DNA, the CDR3 is TGTGCCAGCTCAACTGGGACAGGGGGCGCGACTAACTATGGCTACACCTTC.

This clonotype was found many times. The chain joins TRBV6-2 or TRBV6-3 to TRBJ2-3; TRBD2 is a possible D gene (6 bases). Germline CDR1 and CDR2: MNHEY and SVGEGT. The ends were cut back, 5 bases at V and 5 bases at J, with 17 bases in the middle. This CDR3 region has 15 residues. The CDR3 DNA sequence: TGTGCCAGCAGTCCCATACGGCGGGATGTAGATACGCAGTATTTT. It encodes CASSPIRRDVDTQYF.

This clonotype was recorded at least ten times. V is TRBV5-6 and J is TRBJ2-7; 10 bases match TRBD1. The junction had 4 bases not matched to a gene; V was cut back by 3 bases and J by 7 bases. This CDR3 is built from 13 residues. Germline V gene sequence: CDR1 SGHDT, CDR2 YYEEEE. The CDR3 DNA reads as TGTGCCAGCAGCTGGGACAGGGGAGCTGAGCAGTACTTC. Protein sequence: CASSWDRGAEQYF.